This entry lists 29 T cell receptor beta chains sequenced from one sample in a study of CD8 T cells in ankylosing spondylitis. Study results and limitations: Characteristic, it appeared, of ankylosing spondylitis blood was a TCR beta motif of eight highly homologous variants.

In TCRdb, the 5' RACE reads were re-called with MiXCR into one record per CDR3 protein. The sample yields hundreds of thousands of distinct CDR3 sequences, approximately 17% seen once. These TCRs are of unknown antigen specificity. Sequenced sample: blood, either unsorted or a sorted T cell fraction (not recorded which). The receptors were sampled from a male donor with ankylosing spondylitis.

The chain links TRBV3-1 to TRBJ2-2, with 7 bases identical to TRBD2. The CDR3 runs to 14 residues. The V gene's germline CDR1 is LGHDT and CDR2 YNNKEL (reference sequence). The V and J ends lost 2 bases and 5 bases, in that order; junction bases with no gene match: 2. The DNA for the CDR3 is TGTGCCAGCAGCCAACTGGGGGGGACCGGGGAGCTGTTTTTT. Its protein product is CASSQLGGTGELFF.

Here the CDR3 reads CASSPQRTGVTSEQYF. In DNA form, the CDR3 reads TGTGCCAGCAGCCCACAACGGACAGGGGTCACCTCCGAGCAGTACTTC. J is TRBJ2-7 and V is TRBV9; 9 bases are shared with TRBD1. The CDR3 has 16 amino acids. V lost 4 bases and J lost 6; bases outside the gene matches: 14. In germline, CDR1 is SGDLS, CDR2 YYNGEE. Filled out from reference TRBV9 and TRBJ2-7, the complete variable domain reads DSGVTQTPKHLITATGQRVTLRCSPRSGDLSVYWYQQSLDQGLQFLIQYYNGEERAKGNILERFSAQQFPDLHSELNLSSLELGDSALYFCASSPQRTGVTSEQYFGPGTRLTVT.

The chain combines TRBV6-1 with TRBJ1-4; D is undetermined. The CDR3 extends over 14 amino acids. Germline V gene sequence: CDR1 MNHNS, CDR2 SASEGT. Trimming took 6 bases from V and 10 from J, leaving 18 bases between them. CDR3 protein: CASSQDGGLRKLFF. CDR3 nucleotide sequence: TGTGCCAGCAGCCAAGACGGCGGACTGCGAAAACTGTTTTTT.

This clonotype has ten or more counts. The chain employs TRBV24-1 and TRBJ2-1; D may match TRBD1 or TRBD2 (5 bases each). CDR3 length: 15 residues. CDR1 is KGHDR and CDR2 is SFDVKD in the germline V gene. V was cut by 2 bases and J by 4 bases, with 11 bases left in between. The CDR3 sequence: CATSDSGPLYNEQFF. In DNA form, the CDR3 reads TGTGCCACCAGTGATTCGGGACCGCTATACAATGAGCAGTTCTTC.

The chain joins TRBV7-9 to TRBJ2-7; 7 bases are shared with TRBD2. Looked up from germline, CDR1 is SEHNR and CDR2 is FQNEAQ (reference sequence). This CDR3 spans 17 amino acids. Trimming at V came to 0 bases and at J to 2 bases, leaving 10 bases not matched to a gene. The CDR3, as DNA: TGTGCCAGCAGCTTAGCTCCCCTAAGGGGACTAACCTACGAGCAGTACTTC. This gives the protein CASSLAPLRGLTYEQYF.

This clonotype was detected ten times or more. The chain employs TRBV7-9 and TRBJ2-4, with TRBD2 as a possible D gene (6 bases). The V end lost 4 bases, the J end lost 0 bases, and 13 bases lay between the germline ends. CDR1 is SEHNR and CDR2 is FQNEAQ in the germline V gene (reference sequence). CDR3 length: 16 residues. CDR3 DNA sequence: TGTGCCAGCAGCTCGGGACTTCTTCTAGCCAAAAACATTCAGTACTTC. Protein: CASSSGLLLAKNIQYF.

This clonotype was observed a few times. The genes are TRBV6-1 and TRBJ2-7; 7 bases map to TRBD1. V lost 0 bases, J lost 2 bases, and 4 bases stayed unmatched. There are 15 residues in the CDR3. Germline V gene sequence: CDR1 MNHNS, CDR2 SASEGT. The CDR3, as DNA: TGTGCCAGCAGTGAAGCTTATGGACAGGCCTACGAGCAGTACTTC. Amino acids: CASSEAYGQAYEQYF.

Many counts were recorded for this clonotype. V usage is TRBV12-3 or TRBV12-4 and J usage is TRBJ2-1, with 8 bases identical to TRBD2. V lost 4 bases to trimming and J lost 8 bases; unmatched junction nucleotides: 10. The CDR3 has 15 residues. DNA of the CDR3: TGTGCCAGCAGTTCACGCGCGGGAGGTGTGCATGAGCAGTTCTTC. Translating it yields CASSSRAGGVHEQFF.

This clonotype was seen more than once but under ten times. The chain employs TRBV12-3 or TRBV12-4 and TRBJ1-2; TRBD1 matches at 11 bases. The length of the CDR3 is 15 residues. J was trimmed by 7 bases and V by 1 base; bases with no gene match: 5. CDR3 loop: CASSLGTGGAGGYTF. The DNA of the CDR3 is TGTGCCAGCAGTTTAGGGACAGGGGGCGCGGGTGGCTACACCTTC.

This clonotype showed up just a few times. The chain employs TRBV5-1 and TRBJ2-2, with 8 bases that match TRBD2. J was trimmed by 6 bases and V by 2 bases; bases with no gene match: 0. This CDR3 comprises 13 residues. Per germline, CDR1 SGHRS and CDR2 YFSETQ. The CDR3 DNA sequence: TGCGCCAGCAGCTTCGGGGGGGCCGGGGAGCTGTTTTTT. As protein: CASSFGGAGELFF.

This clonotype was observed a handful of times. The chain couples TRBV9 to TRBJ2-2; a possible D gene is TRBD2 (6 bases). V lost 1 base, J lost 4 bases, and 14 bases lay in between. The germline gives CDR1 SGDLS, CDR2 YYNGEE. CDR3 size: 16 residues. DNA for the CDR3: TGTGCCAGCAGCGTAACGTGGAGGGTCGGCACCGGGGAGCTGTTTTTT. Protein: CASSVTWRVGTGELFF.

The table lists this clonotype with a few counts. This rearrangement joins TRBV9 to TRBJ2-4; D may be TRBD1 or TRBD2 (5 bases each). The CDR3 totals 15 residues. V was cut by 2 bases and J by 0 bases, with 9 bases left in between. Per germline, CDR1 SGDLS and CDR2 YYNGEE. The CDR3 spells CASSVGDPAKNIQYF. Written as DNA, the CDR3 is TGTGCCAGCAGCGTCGGGGACCCAGCCAAAAACATTCAGTACTTC. Full variable domain (missing parts from reference TRBV9 and TRBJ2-4): DSGVTQTPKHLITATGQRVTLRCSPRSGDLSVYWYQQSLDQGLQFLIQYYNGEERAKGNILERFSAQQFPDLHSELNLSSLELGDSALYFCASSVGDPAKNIQYFGAGTRLSVL.

J is TRBJ1-3 and V is TRBV5-5; 7 positions match TRBD1. The V and J ends lost 0 bases and 0 bases, in that order; junction bases with no gene match: 9. CDR1 SGHKS and CDR2 YYEKEE come from the germline V gene (reference sequence). The CDR3 covers 18 residues. In nucleotides, the CDR3 is TGTGCCAGCAGCTTGGAGGGGACAGTGACTTACTCTGGAAACACCATATATTTT. Amino acid sequence: CASSLEGTVTYSGNTIYF.

This clonotype occurred many times. V usage is TRBV12-3 or TRBV12-4 and J usage is TRBJ2-1, with 11 bases matching TRBD2. The CDR3 consists of 15 residues. The V segment lost 5 bases and the J segment 6 bases; nucleotides outside the gene matches: 6. CDR3 bases: TGTGCCAGCAGTGACTCGGGACTAGCGGCCAATGAGCAGTTCTTC. This encodes CASSDSGLAANEQFF.

The gene calls are TRBV18 and TRBJ1-1; 7 bases are shared with TRBD1. Germline assignment: CDR1 KGHSH and CDR2 LQKENI. This CDR3 spans 14 amino acids. J lost 5 bases, V lost 6 bases, and 9 bases had no gene match. CDR3 coding DNA: TGTGCCAGCTCCTACGACAGGGCGGTGACTGAAGCTTTCTTT. This sequence encodes CASSYDRAVTEAFF.

This clonotype has just a few counts. This chain connects TRBV5-1 to TRBJ1-1; D is ambiguous. The CDR3 loop spans 14 amino acids. The ends were cut back, 0 bases at V and 3 bases at J, with 9 bases in the middle. The germline V gene has CDR1 SGHRS and CDR2 YFSETQ. The CDR3 bases are TGCGCCAGCAGCTTGGGGGAGGGTTACACTGAAGCTTTCTTT. It specifies CASSLGEGYTEAFF.

The chain combines TRBV6-5 with TRBJ1-5, with D uncertain. The CDR3 totals 16 residues. CDR1 is MNHEY, CDR2 SVGAGI, per germline. V was pared by 0 bases and J by 0 bases, with 9 bases between. In DNA, the CDR3 is TGTGCCAGCAGTTACTCAGCGGAATATAGCAATCAGCCCCAGCATTTT. This codes for CASSYSAEYSNQPQHF.

The chain uses TRBV28 and TRBJ2-5; D tentatively reads TRBD1 or TRBD2 (5 bases each). The CDR3 is 17 residues long. Trimming stripped 4 bases from V and 0 bases from J, with 18 bases between. CDR1 is MDHEN and CDR2 is SYDVKM in the germline V gene. CDR3 amino acids: CASSSPAGTLYQETQYF. CDR3 coding DNA: TGTGCCAGCAGTTCCCCCGCCGGGACCCTGTACCAAGAGACCCAGTACTTC.

This clonotype has ten or more counts. V is TRBV10-3 and J is TRBJ2-6; unclear D gene. Germline V CDR1 and CDR2: ENHRY, SYGVKD. The V gene lost 3 bases and the J gene lost 3 bases, with 6 bases spanning the gap. The CDR3 length is 14 residues. The CDR3 loop is CAISDGHGANVLTF. CDR3 nucleotide sequence: TGTGCCATCAGTGATGGGCATGGGGCCAACGTCCTGACTTTC.

CDR3 loop: CASRHLRDRDHEQYF. CDR3 bases: TGTGCCAGCAGGCACCTCCGGGACAGGGACCACGAGCAGTACTTC. J is TRBJ2-7 and V is TRBV27, with 9 bases that match TRBD1. V was clipped by 6 bases and J by 5 bases; unmatched bases: 11. Germline lookup yields CDR1 MNHEY and CDR2 SMNVEV (reference sequence). This CDR3 comprises 15 residues.

This clonotype showed up many times. The V gene is TRBV4-3, the J gene TRBJ2-5, with no clear D. The CDR3 contains 13 residues. Trimming shortened V by 2 bases and J by 4 bases, and 8 bases separated the two germline ends. CDR1 and CDR2 from the germline V gene are LGHNA and YSLEER. CDR3 residues: CASSQSILETQYF. CDR3 nucleotide sequence: TGCGCCAGCAGCCAATCGATCTTAGAGACCCAGTACTTC.

The sample holds a few counts of this clonotype. The chain is built from TRBV12-3 or TRBV12-4 and TRBJ1-1; D may be TRBD1 (6 bases). V gave up 2 bases and J gave up 4 bases, with 20 bases separating them. The CDR3 runs to 17 residues. This chain's CDR3 is CASSLTVGAQQGTEAFF. The CDR3 nucleotides are TGTGCCAGCAGTTTAACCGTGGGGGCTCAACAGGGCACTGAAGCTTTCTTT.

The rearrangement joins TRBV3-1 to TRBJ2-3; 12 nucleotides line up with TRBD2. Germline V gene lookup returns CDR1 LGHDT and CDR2 YNNKEL (reference sequence). The CDR3 consists of 19 residues. J was trimmed by 5 bases and V by 1 base; bases with no gene match: 13. The CDR3 DNA follows: TGTGCCAGCAGCCAAGCCCCCCCAGCTAGCGGGAGGGTCAGAGATACGCAGTATTTT. Residues: CASSQAPPASGRVRDTQYF.

This clonotype occurred many times. This rearrangement joins TRBV12-3 or TRBV12-4 to TRBJ2-7; 8 bases are a match to TRBD2. The CDR3 contains 14 residues. V shed 8 bases and J 0 bases; nucleotides not matched to a gene: 6. For the CDR3, the DNA is TGTGCCAGCCGGGTGACTAGCGTCTCCTACGAGCAGTACTTC. It translates to CASRVTSVSYEQYF.

Only a few counts were recorded for this clonotype. This sequence joins TRBV12-3 or TRBV12-4 and TRBJ2-5; the match to TRBD2 covers 8 bases. This CDR3 region has 16 residues. J lost 3 bases, V lost 2 bases, and 8 bases had no gene match. In DNA form, the CDR3 reads TGTGCCAGCAGTTTACTCCGAGCGGGAGATGAAGAGACCCAGTACTTC. This translates into CASSLLRAGDEETQYF.

The chain links TRBV4-2 to TRBJ2-5; 12 bases match TRBD2. Germline-derived CDR1 and CDR2 are LGHNA and YNFKEQ. The CDR3 totals 16 residues. Germline trimming cut 1 base from V and 1 base from J; bases unmatched to any gene: 1. CDR3 sequence: CASSQGLAGAQETQYF. The CDR3 DNA sequence: TGTGCCAGCAGCCAAGGACTAGCGGGGGCCCAAGAGACCCAGTACTTC.

The J gene is TRBJ2-1, the V gene TRBV25-1, with 10 positions matching TRBD2. This CDR3 is built from 14 residues. J lost 5 bases, V lost 4 bases, and 2 bases had no gene match. Germline CDR1 MGHDK, CDR2 SYGVNS. Here the CDR3 DNA reads TGTGCCAGCAGTGGAGCGGGAGGGAACAATGAGCAGTTCTTC. Translation: CASSGAGGNNEQFF. Using reference TRBV25-1 and TRBJ2-1 for the parts outside the CDR3, the full variable domain is EADIYQTPRYLVIGTGKKITLECSQTMGHDKMYWYQQDPGMELHLIHYSYGVNSTEKGDLSSESTVSRIRTEHFPLTLESARPSHTSQYLCASSGAGGNNEQFFGPGTRLTVL.

A word on this clonotype: This could be a read error, since a much larger clone is one nucleotide away. CDR3 residues: CASSPGLAGPHEQHF. For the CDR3, the DNA is TGTGCCAGCAGTCCAGGACTAGCGGGACCGCACGAGCAGCACTTC. The chain recombines TRBV12-3 or TRBV12-4 with TRBJ2-7; 12 positions agree with TRBD2. The CDR3 length is 15 residues.

The J gene is TRBJ2-5, the V gene TRBV5-1, with D unclear. V shed 4 bases and J shed 2 bases, with 9 bases lying between them. This CDR3 has 13 residues. Germline CDR1 and CDR2: SGHRS and YFSETQ. CDR3 sequence reads: CASSELGQETQYF. CDR3 DNA sequence: TGCGCCAGCAGCGAATTGGGGCAAGAGACCCAGTACTTC.